The 9 T cell receptor beta chains listed next were all sequenced from one sample in a study of early T cells in non-severe SARS-CoV-2 infection. TCRdb re-called the 5' RACE reads through MiXCR, storing one row per CDR3 protein. The sample lists about 22,000 distinct CDR3 sequences, about 4% occurring once. The sample taken for sequencing was whole blood. The receptors were gathered from an adult who was a healthcare worker with PCR-confirmed SARS-CoV-2 infection or an uninfected control (not recorded which).

Within the sample, this clonotype is medium-sized (0.01 to 0.1%). The rearrangement joins TRBV3-1 to TRBJ1-2, with D possibly TRBD1 on 6 matching bases. The V gene's germline CDR1 is LGHDT and CDR2 YNNKEL (reference sequence). The V and J ends lost 2 bases and 8 bases respectively, with 12 bases between them. The CDR3 runs to 13 residues. CDR3 bases: TGTGCCAGCAGCCAACCGCAGGGGAAGGGCTACACCTTC. Amino acids: CASSQPQGKGYTF.

This clonotype was detected ten times or more. This sequence joins TRBV30 and TRBJ2-4, with no clear D. V was trimmed by 0 bases and J by 14 bases, leaving 14 bases between them. This CDR3 contains 12 residues. Germline V gives CDR1 GTSNPN, CDR2 SVGIG (reference sequence). CDR3 nucleotides: TGTGCCTGGAGTGTAAGTGGCCGCTCAAAGTACTTC. Translation: CAWSVSGRSKYF.

This clonotype has at least ten counts. V usage is TRBV6-4 and J usage is TRBJ2-1; a weak D match, TRBD1 (5 bases). The CDR3 contains 13 residues. V was shortened by 3 bases and J by 10 bases, with 13 bases between the two germline ends. The germline CDR1 and CDR2 sequences are MRHNA and SNTAGT. The CDR3 nucleotides read TGTGCCAGCAGTGAGGACACCTTCAAGGAGCAGTTCTTC. Amino acid sequence: CASSEDTFKEQFF.

This clonotype was recorded at least ten times. CDR3 bases: TGTGCCAGCAGCTTAGCCCGGACAGGGATGAGAGGCTACACCTTC. It yields the protein CASSLARTGMRGYTF. The chain links TRBV7-8 to TRBJ1-2; 8 bases are shared with TRBD1. This CDR3 has 15 amino acids. From germline, CDR1 is SGHVS and CDR2 FQNEAQ. Trimming cost V 0 bases and J 8 bases; bases outside gene matches: 8.

This clonotype is labeled as medium-sized (0.01 to 0.1%). CDR3 in amino acids: CASSYQWYGYTF. The CDR3 DNA sequence: TGTGCCAGCAGTTACCAGTGGTATGGCTACACCTTC. This rearrangement joins TRBV6-2 or TRBV6-3 to TRBJ1-2, with unresolved D. Germline values: CDR1 MNHEY, CDR2 SVGEGT. The CDR3 runs 12 residues. The V and J ends lost 2 bases and 5 bases respectively, with 6 bases between them.

The chain couples TRBV7-9 to TRBJ1-3; a possible D gene is TRBD1 (5 bases). Per the germline V gene, CDR1 is SEHNR and CDR2 is FQNEAQ (reference sequence). Trimming pared 6 bases from V and 1 base from J, leaving 10 bases between. This CDR3 comprises 14 residues. This CDR3 is CASRSGASGNTIYF. CDR3 in DNA: TGTGCCAGCAGGAGCGGGGCGTCTGGAAACACCATATATTTT.

The chain links TRBV14 to TRBJ2-1; perhaps TRBD1 as D (6 bases). Germline CDR1 reads SGHDN; CDR2 reads FVKESK. The CDR3 runs to 16 residues. Trimming removed 2 bases at V and 3 bases at J, with 14 bases between. The CDR3 nucleotides read TGTGCCAGCAGCCAAATGGCGGACAGACTCTACAATGAGCAGTTCTTC. Amino acid sequence: CASSQMADRLYNEQFF.

This clonotype appeared many times. The chain links TRBV28 to TRBJ2-2, with D perhaps TRBD1 or TRBD2 (5 bases each). CDR1 MDHEN and CDR2 SYDVKM come from the germline V gene. The CDR3 sequence is 13 residues long. Between the trimmed V and J ends, which lost 2 bases and 6 bases, there was a span of 7 bases. The CDR3 sequence: CASSLGGSGELFF. The CDR3, as DNA: TGTGCCAGCAGTTTAGGGGGTTCCGGGGAGCTGTTTTTT.

The gene calls are TRBV11-2 and TRBJ2-1; possible D gene TRBD2, 6 bases. Germline assignment: CDR1 SGHAT and CDR2 FQNNGV. V lost 3 bases and J lost 5, with 14 bases in between. CDR3 length: 15 amino acids. The CDR3 DNA follows: TGTGCCAGCAGCTTGACCCCGGACTACCACAATGAGCAGTTCTTC. Amino acids: CASSLTPDYHNEQFF.